This T cell receptor (beta chain) was sequenced for a study of post-analysis software for immune sequencing data. About the research overall: Recorded disease courses covered relapsing-remitting, secondary progressive and progressive-relapsing multiple sclerosis. Some patients had no subtype annotation.

Overall study results and limits: Controls had significantly higher normalized Chao1 diversity than multiple sclerosis patients. The authors found that F measure strongly co-clustered same-batch samples.

Researchers reported that TCR beta cDNA libraries carried unique molecular identifiers. It was from roughly 1.1 to 9.2 million T cells that around 500,000 cDNA molecules came. From the PCR reads, TCRdb called clonotypes with MiXCR, one entry per CDR3 protein. The table shows about 820,000 distinct CDR3 sequences, with roughly half occurring only once. This clonotype was detected once. The target antigen is unknown. What was sequenced was blood. The source is a girl aged 10-17 years with multiple sclerosis.

As DNA, the CDR3 is TGCGCCAGCAGCTGGGGACTGGGACTAGCGAGCTCCTACAATGAGCAGTTCTTC. This sequence encodes CASSWGLGLASSYNEQFF. V usage is TRBV5-1 and J usage is TRBJ2-1; 10 bases agree with TRBD2. CDR3 length equals 18 residues. Losses at the gene ends were 3 bases for V and 0 bases for J; bases not matched to a gene: 9. Germline V gene sequence: CDR1 SGHRS, CDR2 YFSETQ.